What follows are 25 T cell receptor beta chains derived from one specimen sequenced in a study of blood T cell repertoires in COVID-19. Method: immunoSEQ multiplex PCR; TCRdb's copy keeps in-frame clones and lacks some. The table includes approximately 240,000 clones, about 90% detected once. Sample: peripheral blood. The source is a woman under 40 who had recovered from COVID-19.

The chain has TRBV3-1 (or the pseudogene TRBV3-2) and TRBJ2-7, with 10 bases identical to TRBD2. This CDR3 spans 16 amino acids. The germline V gene has CDR1 LGHDT and CDR2 YNNKEL (reference sequence). V shed 3 bases, J shed 1 base, and the junction held 6 bases outside the gene matches. DNA of the CDR3: TGTGCCAGCAGCCATAAGGGACTAGCGTATTCCTACGAGCAGTACTTC. The encoded protein is CASSHKGLAYSYEQYF.

DNA of the CDR3: TGTGCCAGCAGTCAGGGGAGGGATCAGCCCCAGCATTTT. Translating gives CASSQGRDQPQHF. This chain links TRBV12-3 or TRBV12-4 with TRBJ1-5, with D maybe TRBD1 (6 bases). CDR3 length: 13 amino acids. Trimming pared 5 bases from V and 5 bases from J, leaving 10 bases between.

In this sample, this clone turned up a few times. CDR3 nucleotide sequence: TGTGCCAGCAGTAGTACTCGGCCGGGTCACGAGCAGTACTTC. It yields the protein CASSSTRPGHEQYF. The chain uses TRBV28 and TRBJ2-7; D is ambiguous. The V end was cut by 5 bases, the J end by 5 bases, with 16 bases between. The CDR3 totals 14 residues. The V gene's germline CDR1 is MDHEN and CDR2 SYDVKM.

With regard to this clone: Sequence at one end of the junction differs from germline and may be a read error. The same CDR3 also results from other DNA sequences found in this sample. The chain recombines TRBV2 with TRBJ2-2; 9 nucleotides match TRBD2. Germline V gives CDR1 SNHLY, CDR2 FYNNEI. The length of the CDR3 is 15 residues. CDR3 in amino acids: CASSVVAGEYGELFF. The CDR3 DNA reads as TGTGCCAGCAGTGTGGTAGCGGGGGAGTACGGGGAACTGTTTTTT. Filled out from reference TRBV2 and TRBJ2-2, the complete variable domain reads EPEVTQTPSHQVTQMGQEVILRCVPISNHLYFYWYRQILGQKVEFLVSFYNNEISEKSEIFDDQFSVERPDGSNFTLKIRSTKLEDSAMYFCASSVVAGEYGELFFGEGSRLTVL.

The rearrangement links TRBV5-1 to TRBJ2-3; D is undetermined. The CDR3 is made up of 14 amino acids. V was cut by 0 bases and J by 4 bases, with 9 bases left in between. Germline V CDR1 and CDR2: SGHRS, YFSETQ. CDR3 bases: TGCGCCAGCAGCTTGGAAAGGAGCGCAGATACGCAGTATTTT. Protein sequence: CASSLERSADTQYF.

V usage is TRBV5-1 and J usage is TRBJ2-5, with no clear D. The V gene's germline CDR1 is SGHRS and CDR2 YFSETQ. There are 12 residues in the CDR3. Trimming stripped 4 bases from V and 0 bases from J, with 4 bases between. The CDR3 spells CASSLDQETQYF. Written as DNA, the CDR3 is TGCGCCAGCAGCCTCGACCAAGAGACCCAGTACTTC.

This sequence joins TRBV14 and TRBJ1-4; 7 nucleotides match TRBD1. The CDR3 is 14 amino acids. Looked up from germline, CDR1 is SGHDN and CDR2 is FVKESK. Trimming at V came to 4 bases and at J to 7 bases, leaving 6 bases not matched to a gene. The CDR3 bases are TGTGCCAGCAGCCCGACAGGGAGGAGTGAAAAACTGTTTTTT. It yields the protein CASSPTGRSEKLFF.

This clone was recorded once. J is TRBJ2-7 and V is TRBV9; 16 nucleotides match TRBD2. The CDR3 consists of 18 residues. V dropped 4 bases and J dropped 2; count of bases not matched to a gene: 9. Germline V gene data show CDR1 as SGDLS and CDR2 as YYNGEE. The chain's CDR3 is CASSQGTSGGVFPYEQYF. CDR3 DNA sequence: TGTGCCAGCAGCCAAGGGACTAGCGGGGGGGTTTTTCCCTACGAGCAGTACTTC.

This chain connects TRBV29-1 to TRBJ2-7; 10 bases agree with TRBD1. Germline CDR1 SQVTM, CDR2 ANQGSEA. The CDR3 loop spans 15 amino acids. The ends lost 3 bases at V and 1 base at J; junction bases unmatched: 6. CDR3 DNA: TGCAGCGTTGACCCGGGACAGGGGAATTCCTACGAGCAGTACTTC. The encoded protein is CSVDPGQGNSYEQYF.

The chain uses TRBV5-1 and TRBJ2-3; 8 bases map to TRBD2. This CDR3 is built from 16 residues. Germline CDR1 is SGHRS and CDR2 is YFSETQ. V dropped 0 bases and J dropped 1; count of bases not matched to a gene: 4. CDR3 nucleotides: TGCGCCAGCAGCTTGGGCGGGGGGTCGGGCACAGATACGCAGTATTTT. Encoded protein: CASSLGGGSGTDTQYF.

J is TRBJ1-2 and V is TRBV2; D is unclear. CDR3 length equals 14 residues. The germline V gene encodes CDR1 SNHLY and CDR2 FYNNEI. V lost 8 bases and J lost 5, with 18 bases in between. Here the CDR3 reads CASVSESQGYGYTF. The CDR3 coding sequence is TGTGCCAGCGTCAGCGAATCCCAAGGTTATGGCTACACCTTC.

This sequence joins TRBV5-1 and TRBJ2-5; 8 bases align to TRBD1. Germline lookup yields CDR1 SGHRS and CDR2 YFSETQ. This CDR3 has 17 residues. Losses at the gene ends were 0 bases for V and 3 bases for J; bases not matched to a gene: 10. The CDR3 nucleotides are TGCGCCAGCAGCTTGGATCCGGCAGGGGGCACGAAAGAGACCCAGTACTTC. It codes for CASSLDPAGGTKETQYF.

The chain is built from TRBV15 and TRBJ1-2; 9 bases line up with TRBD1. Germline CDR1 reads LNHNV; CDR2 reads YYDKDF (reference sequence). J gave up 6 bases and V 3 bases, and 8 bases lay outside the gene matches. This CDR3 comprises 15 residues. CDR3 region: CATSRDRGFLDGYTF. The CDR3 DNA follows: TGTGCCACCAGCAGGGACAGGGGATTCTTGGATGGCTACACCTTC.

The chain employs TRBV7-7 and TRBJ2-5; 7 positions agree with TRBD1. In germline, CDR1 is SSHAT, CDR2 FNYEAQ (reference sequence). The CDR3 contains 15 residues. Unmatched junction bases numbered 6, after V lost 1 base and J lost 4 bases. CDR3 nucleotide sequence: TGTGCCAGCAGCTTAGGAGTAGCAGGGGGAGAGACCCAGTACTTC. Translating it yields CASSLGVAGGETQYF.

This sequence joins TRBV7-9 and TRBJ1-2; D is unresolved. Trimming shortened V by 2 bases and J by 4 bases, and 14 bases separated the two germline ends. CDR3 length: 15 amino acids. CDR1 is SEHNR and CDR2 is FQNEAQ in the germline V gene (reference sequence). This chain's CDR3 is CASSLSRENTYGYTF. The CDR3 DNA reads as TGTGCCAGCAGCTTAAGCCGAGAAAATACCTATGGCTACACCTTC.

Note on this clone: A much larger clone differs from this one at a single base, so this may be a read error. This chain joins TRBV4-1 and TRBJ1-1; 8 nucleotides align to TRBD1. The V gene's germline CDR1 is MGHRA and CDR2 YSYEKL. The CDR3 has 15 residues. V was pared by 3 bases and J by 1 base, with 4 bases of the junction left unmatched. Here the CDR3 DNA reads TGCGCCAGCAGCCATACCGGGACAGGGAACACTGAAGCTTTCTTT. Protein product: CASSHTGTGNTEAFF.

V is TRBV9 and J is TRBJ2-5; 11 nucleotides match TRBD1. Looked up from germline, CDR1 is SGDLS and CDR2 is YYNGEE. This CDR3 is built from 16 residues. V lost 0 bases and J lost 3; bases outside the gene matches: 4. The CDR3 DNA is TGTGCCAGCAGCGTAGAGGGGACAGGGGGTGAAGAGACCCAGTACTTC. Protein sequence: CASSVEGTGGEETQYF.

Comment on this clone: Other DNA sequences of this sample code for an identical CDR3. The chain joins TRBV5-1 to TRBJ2-7; 8 nucleotides match TRBD2. CDR3 size: 14 residues. The germline V gene has CDR1 SGHRS and CDR2 YFSETQ. J was trimmed by 4 bases and V by 1 base; bases with no gene match: 4. The DNA of the CDR3 is TGCGCCAGCAGCTTGATCGCGGGGGGATACGAGCAGTACTTC. Its protein product is CASSLIAGGYEQYF.

Concerning this clone: The sample contains more than one DNA sequence encoding this CDR3. The DNA of the CDR3 is TGTGCCAGCAGTTTCGGGGAGAACTATGGCTACACCTTC. Translated, it gives CASSFGENYGYTF. The chain has TRBV27 and TRBJ1-2; D is undetermined. Germline V gene data show CDR1 as MNHEY and CDR2 as SMNVEV (reference sequence). The CDR3 totals 13 residues. Trimming stripped 3 bases from V and 2 bases from J, with 7 bases between.

This clone has only one observation. The chain is built from TRBV4-1 and TRBJ1-6; 9 nucleotides line up with TRBD1. This CDR3 comprises 14 residues. The germline V gene encodes CDR1 MGHRA and CDR2 YSYEKL. With 3 bases clipped from V and 7 bases from J, the junction kept 1 base outside the gene matches. The CDR3 reads CASSHGTGNSPLHF. In DNA form, the CDR3 reads TGCGCCAGCAGCCACGGGACAGGGAATTCACCCCTCCACTTT.

The rearrangement joins TRBV11-2 to TRBJ2-7; the D is unclear. This CDR3 comprises 12 residues. The germline CDR1 and CDR2 sequences are SGHAT and FQNNGV. Trimming cost V 1 base and J 3 bases, with 4 bases left between them. Here the CDR3 reads CASSLAGYEQYF. The CDR3 region has the DNA TGTGCCAGCAGCTTAGCCGGCTACGAGCAGTACTTC.

The chain is built from TRBV28 and TRBJ2-7, with D maybe TRBD1 (6 bases). V was cut by 6 bases and J by 3 bases, with 18 bases left in between. The CDR3 is made up of 15 amino acids. Germline CDR1 MDHEN, CDR2 SYDVKM. CDR3 region: CASRPSGTRYYEQYF. The DNA for the CDR3 is TGTGCCAGCAGACCCTCCGGGACACGATACTACGAGCAGTACTTC. Supplemented by reference TRBV28 and TRBJ2-7, the full variable domain reads DVKVTQSSRYLVKRTGEKVFLECVQDMDHENMFWYRQDPGLGLRLIYFSYDVKMKEKGDIPEGYSVSREKKERFSLILESASTNQTSMYLCASRPSGTRYYEQYFGPGTRLTVT.

The gene calls are TRBV5-1 and TRBJ1-1, with D unresolved. Germline-derived CDR1 and CDR2 are SGHRS and YFSETQ. Deletions cut 4 bases from V and 0 bases from J, with 16 bases between. This CDR3 contains 16 residues. The CDR3 region is CASSPRFRTVNTEAFF. DNA of the CDR3: TGCGCCAGCAGCCCCCGTTTTCGGACTGTGAACACTGAAGCTTTCTTT.

This clone was seen more than once but under ten times. V usage is TRBV2 and J usage is TRBJ1-1, with D unclear. The CDR3 consists of 13 residues. The V end lost 11 bases, the J end lost 3 bases, and 16 bases lay between the germline ends. Germline CDR1 SNHLY, CDR2 FYNNEI. In DNA form, the CDR3 reads TGTGCCTCCCCGCGAGAACGGGACACTGAAGCTTTCTTT. This codes for CASPRERDTEAFF.

V and J are TRBV19 and TRBJ2-3; D remains ambiguous. V was trimmed by 9 bases and J by 1 base, leaving 14 bases between them. The germline gives CDR1 LNHDA, CDR2 SQIVND (reference sequence). The CDR3 spans 14 residues. CDR3 amino acids: CASATVAGTDTQYF. The DNA of the CDR3 is TGTGCCAGCGCCACAGTCGCTGGCACAGATACGCAGTATTTT.